The 20 T cell receptor beta chains listed next were all sequenced from one sample in a study of metastatic and nonmetastatic thyroid tumors. Patients were all untreated before their thyroid surgery. TCRdb re-called clones from the PCR reads using MiXCR. The sample consists of 50,000 or so clones, around a sixth of them appearing once. The source material was blood. The receptors originated from a female donor with papillary thyroid cancer or a benign thyroid nodule (not recorded which). Some clones in this sample may be carry-over from other donors' samples.

Concerning this clone itself: A much larger clonotype is one base distant, so this may be a read error. The chain recombines TRBV4-1 with TRBJ1-5; no firm D call. Germline CDR1 MGHRA, CDR2 YSYEKL. The CDR3 is 15 residues long. The ends were cut back, 1 base at V and 0 bases at J, with 7 bases in the middle. CDR3 DNA sequence: TGCGCCAGCAGCCAAGTAGTATATAGCAATCAGCCCCAGCATTTT. This sequence encodes CASSQVVYSNQPQHF.

This clone turned up a few times. The chain has TRBV28 and TRBJ2-3, with no clear D. The germline V gene has CDR1 MDHEN and CDR2 SYDVKM. V was trimmed by 10 bases and J by 3 bases, leaving 23 bases between them. The CDR3 runs 16 residues. The CDR3 is CATISSGRANTDTQYF. As DNA, the CDR3 is TGTGCCACAATCTCGTCAGGCCGTGCGAATACAGATACGCAGTATTTT. The full variable domain, its missing parts supplied by reference TRBV28 and TRBJ2-3, is DVKVTQSSRYLVKRTGEKVFLECVQDMDHENMFWYRQDPGLGLRLIYFSYDVKMKEKGDIPEGYSVSREKKERFSLILESASTNQTSMYLCATISSGRANTDTQYFGPGTRLTVL.

This clone was found many times. The rearrangement uses TRBV28 and TRBJ2-2; perhaps TRBD1 as D (5 bases). In germline, CDR1 is MDHEN, CDR2 SYDVKM. The ends were cut back, 3 bases at V and 7 bases at J, with 15 bases in the middle. This CDR3 spans 15 amino acids. The CDR3 here is CASSFWAGLDGELFF. The CDR3 nucleotides are TGTGCCAGCAGTTTTTGGGCAGGGCTTGACGGGGAGCTGTTTTTT.

This clone was found many times. This rearrangement joins TRBV24-1 to TRBJ2-3, with D perhaps TRBD1 or TRBD2 (5 bases each). Germline loops: CDR1 KGHDR, CDR2 SFDVKD. The CDR3 is made up of 16 amino acids. Trimming stripped 0 bases from V and 0 bases from J, with 9 bases between. CDR3 in DNA: TGTGCCACCAGTGATTTGCAAGGGGACAGCACAGATACGCAGTATTTT. Translating it yields CATSDLQGDSTDTQYF.

At least ten counts were recorded for this clone. CDR3 nucleotide sequence: TGTGCCAGCAAGGATCAGTCAGATACGCAGTATTTT. It encodes CASKDQSDTQYF. V and J are TRBV2 and TRBJ2-3; unclear D gene. V lost 7 bases, J lost 4 bases, and 9 bases lay in between. Germline V gives CDR1 SNHLY, CDR2 FYNNEI. This CDR3 has 12 residues.

This clone was seen many times. The V call is TRBV30, the J call TRBJ2-1; 8 bases are a match to TRBD1. V gave up 5 bases and J gave up 13 bases; unmatched junction bases: 10. The CDR3 has 12 residues. Germline lookup yields CDR1 GTSNPN and CDR2 SVGIG (reference sequence). In nucleotides, the CDR3 is TGTGCCTGGGGACAGGGACTCTACGGCCAGTTCTTC. Its protein product is CAWGQGLYGQFF.

This clone appeared once. The chain is built from TRBV5-1 and TRBJ1-1, with a tentative D call TRBD1 (6 bases). This CDR3 is built from 15 residues. Germline-derived CDR1 and CDR2 are SGHRS and YFSETQ. V dropped 4 bases and J dropped 1 base, with 14 bases sitting between them. The DNA of the CDR3 is TGCGCCAGCAGCCCACCGGGACAAGAGAACACTGAAGCTTTCTTT. It translates to CASSPPGQENTEAFF.

Many counts were recorded for this clone. The rearrangement joins TRBV4-2 to TRBJ2-3; D is possibly TRBD2 (5 bases). There are 15 residues in the CDR3. Trimming pared 2 bases from V and 1 base from J, leaving 10 bases between. The germline V gene encodes CDR1 LGHNA and CDR2 YNFKEQ. The CDR3 loop reads CASSQIISGTDTQYF. Written as DNA, the CDR3 is TGTGCCAGCAGCCAAATTATTAGCGGCACAGATACGCAGTATTTT.

This clone was picked up a small number of times. Since the CDR3 does not end with the conserved phenylalanine or tryptophan, this likely comes from a read error. The chain is built from TRBV27 and TRBJ1-2; perhaps TRBD1 as D (5 bases). Germline CDR1 reads MNHEY; CDR2 reads SMNVEV (reference sequence). The CDR3 is 13 residues long. This CDR3 is CDSSRGGFYGYTS. Written as DNA, the CDR3 is TGTGACAGCAGCCGGGGCGGTTTCTATGGCTACACCTCC.

This clone was detected many times. This may arise from a read error, as a much more abundant clone is one base away. This sequence joins TRBV28 and TRBJ1-2; maybe TRBD1 (6 bases). Germline V gives CDR1 MDHEN, CDR2 SYDVKM. The CDR3 totals 12 residues. The DNA for the CDR3 is TGTGCCAGCAGTGCCGACAGGTTAGGCTACGCCTTC. Amino acid sequence: CASSADRLGYAF.

This clone was recorded many times. The V and J genes are TRBV2 and TRBJ2-1, with D perhaps assigned TRBD1 or TRBD2 (5 bases each). This CDR3 region has 12 residues. CDR1 and CDR2 (germline): SNHLY, FYNNEI. V lost 4 bases and J lost 10, with 11 bases in between. In DNA, the CDR3 is TGTGCCAGCAGTGGAGAGGGACCGGAGCAGTTCTTC. As protein: CASSGEGPEQFF.

This clone was counted many times. The chain uses TRBV27 and TRBJ2-1; 9 bases fit TRBD1. Germline CDR1 reads MNHEY; CDR2 reads SMNVEV (reference sequence). This CDR3 contains 17 residues. Trimming took 6 bases from V and 5 from J; bases not matched to a gene: 14. The CDR3 is CASRMSGTGNPNNEQFF. For the CDR3, the DNA is TGTGCCAGCAGGATGTCCGGGACAGGGAACCCTAACAATGAGCAGTTCTTC.

As for this clone: A much larger clone is a single base away; this may be a read error. As the CDR3 is not closed by the conserved phenylalanine or tryptophan, this likely results from a read error. The gene calls are TRBV9 and TRBJ2-2, with a tentative D call TRBD1 (6 bases). V was cut by 1 base and J by 2 bases, with 15 bases left in between. CDR3 length: 17 residues. Germline loops: CDR1 SGDLS, CDR2 YYNGEE. The CDR3 DNA is TGTGCCAGCAGCGTAAGTCGGCAGGGGTCTAACACCGGGGAGCTGTTTTCT. It yields the protein CASSVSRQGSNTGELFS.

This clone was detected many times. This chain connects TRBV11-2 to TRBJ2-3; 8 bases are a match to TRBD1. V lost 0 bases and J lost 4; bases outside the gene matches: 3. The CDR3 spans 15 residues. The germline gives CDR1 SGHAT, CDR2 FQNNGV. This CDR3 reads CASSLETGAADTQYF. For the CDR3, the DNA is TGTGCCAGCAGCTTAGAGACAGGGGCCGCAGATACGCAGTATTTT.

With regard to this clone: The same CDR3 can be traced to other DNA sequences in this sample. CDR3 amino acids: CASRGSGANVLTF. CDR3 nucleotide sequence: TGTGCCAGCCGGGGTTCTGGGGCCAACGTCCTGACTTTC. The rearrangement joins TRBV12-3 or TRBV12-4 to TRBJ2-6, with a weak D call TRBD2 (5 bases). This CDR3 has 13 residues. The ends were cut back, 8 bases at V and 1 base at J, with 6 bases in the middle.

In DNA form, the CDR3 reads TGTGCCAGCAGCCCAGACAGCTTAAATAAGCCCCAGCATTTT. Translated, it gives CASSPDSLNKPQHF. The chain recombines TRBV28 with TRBJ1-5; the D gene is possibly TRBD1 (5 bases). The CDR3 sequence is 14 residues long. V lost 6 bases and J lost 8, with 17 bases in between. The V gene's germline CDR1 is MDHEN and CDR2 SYDVKM.

Only a few counts were recorded for this clone. Written as DNA, the CDR3 is TGTGCCAGCAGTTACGGAGCCTCTGGTCAGGGGATTTGGGGCTACACCTTC. Amino acids: CASSYGASGQGIWGYTF. The rearrangement links TRBV12-3 or TRBV12-4 to TRBJ1-2; D is perhaps TRBD1 (6 bases). The CDR3 contains 17 residues. Trimming shortened V by 4 bases and J by 8 bases, and 26 bases separated the two germline ends.

This clone was counted at least ten times. CDR3 region: CASSYKGTSVGKTVGELFF. The DNA for the CDR3 is TGTGCCAGCAGTTACAAAGGGACTAGCGTCGGGAAAACAGTAGGGGAGCTGTTTTTT. This chain uses TRBV6-7 with TRBJ2-2; TRBD2 matches at 10 bases. TRBV6-7 is annotated as an ORF whose role is uncertain. The junction had 17 bases not matched to a gene; V was cut back by 2 bases and J by 8 bases. This CDR3 region has 19 residues.

This clone was picked up many times. This chain connects TRBV10-1 to TRBJ2-5, with D tentatively TRBD2 (5 bases). The CDR3 totals 13 residues. Trimming took 2 bases from V and 5 from J, leaving 9 bases between them. Germline-derived CDR1 and CDR2 are WNHNN and SYGVQD (reference sequence). The CDR3 coding sequence is TGCGCCAGCAGTGAGGGCGGGTCCGAGACCCAGTACTTC. It encodes CASSEGGSETQYF.

This clone showed up just a few times. The rearrangement uses TRBV6-1 and TRBJ1-2; 8 bases line up with TRBD1. CDR1 and CDR2 (germline): MNHNS, SASEGT. The CDR3 is made up of 13 amino acids. The V and J ends lost 6 bases and 3 bases, in that order; junction bases with no gene match: 3. The DNA for the CDR3 is TGTGCCAGCAGCCAGGGACAGGACTATGGCTACACCTTC. Protein sequence: CASSQGQDYGYTF.